This entry features one T cell receptor beta chain sequence. Its antigen remains unknown. CDR3 length: 15 amino acids. V was pared by 4 bases and J by 6 bases, with 10 bases of the junction left unmatched. Germline CDR1 and CDR2: SGHRS and YFSETQ. This sample is part of a study of cytomegalovirus exposure and HLA in healthy donors. Overall study: It was reported in a later analysis that the same platform had been used for the 100 to 150 validation repertoires as for the roughly 650 first-cohort repertoires.

Findings of the study overall: Listed as cytomegalovirus-associated were around 160 TCR beta chains. Most sequenced TCRs were rare (though some public TCRs occurred in many donors). According to a subsequent analysis, TCR clusters from the first cohort were inclined to appear together in the 110 or so validation repertoires.

The assay was immunoSEQ multiplex PCR, and TCRdb's table has in-frame clones only and misses some. The data contain 90,000 to 150,000 clones, roughly 88% of them singletons. The specimen was PBMCs. The receptor's source is a woman under 30 in good health and CMV-seropositive. The V and J genes are TRBV5-1 and TRBJ1-2, with TRBD1 matching 9 bases. CDR3 sequence reads: CASSLGGQGTNGYTF. The CDR3 coding sequence is TGCGCCAGCAGCCTAGGGGGACAGGGTACTAATGGCTACACCTTC.